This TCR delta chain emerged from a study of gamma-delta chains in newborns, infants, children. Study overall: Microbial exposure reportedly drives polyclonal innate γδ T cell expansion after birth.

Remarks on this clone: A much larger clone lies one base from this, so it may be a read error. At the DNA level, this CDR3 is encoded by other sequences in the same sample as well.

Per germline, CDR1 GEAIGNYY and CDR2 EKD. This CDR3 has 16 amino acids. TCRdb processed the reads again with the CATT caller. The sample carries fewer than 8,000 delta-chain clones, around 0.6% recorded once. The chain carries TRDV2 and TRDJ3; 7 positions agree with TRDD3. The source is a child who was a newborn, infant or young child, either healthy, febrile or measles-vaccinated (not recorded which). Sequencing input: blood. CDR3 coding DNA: TGTGCCTGTGACACCTACTGGGGAAGGGACACCCGCCAGATGTTTTTC. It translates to CACDTYWGRDTRQMFF.